Described below is a single T cell receptor (beta chain) sequence and its context. The Seattle site enrolled patients during active infection and followed them longitudinally. The sample is drawn from a study of blood T cell repertoires in COVID-19. The wider study: COVID-19 samples collected from the United States, Italy and Spain covered acute and convalescent phases. PBMCs, B-cell-depleted T cells, or T cells were the source of the cDNA or gDNA that made up the material.

Method: immunoSEQ multiplex PCR; TCRdb's copy keeps in-frame clones and lacks some. Of over 200,000 clones listed, less than 85% are singletons. Trimming removed 5 bases at V and 8 bases at J, with 10 bases between. There are 12 residues in the CDR3. Sequenced sample: peripheral blood. The V gene is TRBV12-3 or TRBV12-4, the J gene TRBJ1-3; unclear D gene. The TCR sequence derives from an elderly woman with COVID-19, enrolled during active disease. The CDR3 reads CASSPRGDTIYF. CDR3 in DNA: TGTGCCAGCAGTCCACGGGGAGACACCATATATTTT.